The next 32 T cell receptor beta chains were all read from a single sample in a study of blood T cell repertoires in COVID-19. Repertoires were generated with immunoSEQ multiplex PCR, while TCRdb's copy carries only in-frame clones and drops some. In the table there are 65,000 to 90,000 clones, approximately 83% of which are singletons. Sequenced: peripheral blood. The receptor source for this set is an elderly woman with acute or convalescent COVID-19.

The chain links TRBV29-1 to TRBJ2-5, with TRBD2 matching over 8 bases. Germline lookup yields CDR1 SQVTM and CDR2 ANQGSEA. The CDR3 extends over 13 amino acids. Losses at the gene ends were 4 bases for V and 2 bases for J; bases not matched to a gene: 3. CDR3 region: CSVGTSGQETQYF. CDR3 nucleotides: TGCAGCGTTGGAACTAGCGGTCAAGAGACCCAGTACTTC.

The rearrangement joins TRBV2 to TRBJ2-1, with 10 bases matching TRBD2. This CDR3 spans 13 amino acids. With 2 bases clipped from V and 10 bases from J, the junction kept 2 bases outside the gene matches. Germline assignment: CDR1 SNHLY and CDR2 FYNNEI. This chain's CDR3 is CASSEIAGGEQFF. Written as DNA, the CDR3 is TGTGCCAGCAGTGAAATAGCGGGAGGCGAGCAGTTCTTC.

V usage is TRBV24-1 and J usage is TRBJ2-2; a possible D gene is TRBD2 (6 bases). V was shortened by 12 bases and J by 2 bases, with 9 bases between the two germline ends. Germline values: CDR1 KGHDR, CDR2 SFDVKD. The CDR3 consists of 12 residues. For the CDR3, the DNA is TGTGCCTCGGGACTTAACACCGGGGAGCTGTTTTTT. This encodes CASGLNTGELFF.

CDR3 amino acids: CASSRGLNTGELFF. CDR3 bases: TGCGCCAGCAGCCGAGGATTGAACACCGGGGAGCTGTTTTTT. The chain is built from TRBV5-1 and TRBJ2-2, with D unclear. Germline V lookup: CDR1 SGHRS, CDR2 YFSETQ. This CDR3 contains 14 residues. V was pared by 4 bases and J by 1 base, with 8 bases between.

The chain joins TRBV5-1 to TRBJ2-2; TRBD1 aligns across 10 bases. Germline assignment: CDR1 SGHRS and CDR2 YFSETQ. CDR3 length equals 15 residues. V was pared by 2 bases and J by 5 bases, with 3 bases of the junction left unmatched. The CDR3 nucleotides read TGCGCCAGCAGCTTTGACAGGGGGCGGACCGGGGAGCTGTTTTTT. It is translated as CASSFDRGRTGELFF.

V and J are TRBV10-3 and TRBJ2-5, with 11 nucleotides matching TRBD2. The CDR3 has 16 amino acids. With V trimmed by 6 bases and J by 5 bases, 11 bases remained unmatched. The germline gives CDR1 ENHRY, CDR2 SYGVKD. The CDR3 coding sequence is TGTGCCATCAGAGCTGAGACTAGCGGGATCCCGGAGACCCAGTACTTC. Translated: CAIRAETSGIPETQYF.

The chain has TRBV5-4 and TRBJ2-7; 8 bases are shared with TRBD1. CDR1 is SGHNT and CDR2 is YYREEE in the germline V gene (reference sequence). The CDR3 runs 15 residues. V shed 4 bases, J shed 3 bases, and the junction held 9 bases outside the gene matches. CDR3 loop: CASSPGGGQGYEQYF. The CDR3 DNA sequence: TGTGCCAGCAGCCCAGGGGGCGGACAGGGCTACGAGCAGTACTTC.

The V call is TRBV30, the J call TRBJ1-4; D gene uncertain. CDR1 and CDR2 (germline): GTSNPN, SVGIG (reference sequence). This CDR3 spans 14 amino acids. V shed 1 base and J shed 6 bases, with 12 bases lying between them. The CDR3 region has the DNA TGTGCCTGGAGTGCCCAGGCCCCGGATGAAAAACTGTTTTTT. Its protein is CAWSAQAPDEKLFF. Looking up the rest from reference TRBV30 and TRBJ1-4 gives the full variable domain: SQTIHQWPATLVQPVGSPLSLECTVEGTSNPNLYWYRQAAGRGLQLLFYSVGIGQISSEVPQNLSASRPQDRQFILSSKKLLLSDSGFYLCAWSAQAPDEKLFFGSGTQLSVL.

This chain connects TRBV5-8 to TRBJ2-7; 11 nucleotides line up with TRBD2. The CDR3 loop spans 18 amino acids. V was pared by 3 bases and J by 2 bases, with 13 bases of the junction left unmatched. Per germline, CDR1 SGHTS and CDR2 YDEGEE. DNA for the CDR3: TGTGCCAGCAGCTCGCCGCGTTTGGGGACTAGCGGTGCCTACGAGCAGTACTTC. This codes for CASSSPRLGTSGAYEQYF.

This chain joins TRBV7-2 and TRBJ2-1, with D possibly being TRBD2 (6 bases). The CDR3 loop spans 14 amino acids. Germline CDR1 is SGHTA and CDR2 is FQGNSA. V was shortened by 1 base and J by 6 bases, with 10 bases between the two germline ends. As DNA, the CDR3 is TGTGCCAGCAGCTTAGGTGGTAGCGGCAATGAGCAGTTCTTC. This sequence encodes CASSLGGSGNEQFF.

This clone occurred once. The rearrangement joins TRBV29-1 to TRBJ2-5; the D gene is possibly TRBD2 (6 bases). Trimming cost V 5 bases and J 5 bases, with 15 bases left between them. CDR1 is SQVTM and CDR2 is ANQGSEA in the germline V gene. This CDR3 is built from 13 residues. The CDR3 is CSVRASSGETQYF. The DNA of the CDR3 is TGCAGCGTTCGCGCTAGCAGCGGGGAGACCCAGTACTTC.

The chain has TRBV25-1 and TRBJ2-7; D unresolved. The CDR3 runs 11 residues. Per germline, CDR1 MGHDK and CDR2 SYGVNS. Trimming removed 8 bases at V and 0 bases at J, with 5 bases between. DNA for the CDR3: TGTGCCAGCGGCTCCTCCTACGAGCAGTACTTC. It specifies CASGSSYEQYF.

The gene calls are TRBV7-9 and TRBJ1-2, with 11 positions matching TRBD1. Trimming removed 5 bases from V and 9 bases from J; junction bases left unmatched: 14. Germline-derived CDR1 and CDR2 are SEHNR and FQNEAQ (reference sequence). The CDR3 is 16 residues long. The CDR3 region is CASSELGQGAIFSYTF. DNA of the CDR3: TGTGCCAGCAGCGAACTAGGACAGGGGGCGATTTTCAGCTACACCTTC.

The chain joins TRBV6-5 to TRBJ2-7; perhaps TRBD1 as D (6 bases). The V and J ends lost 5 bases and 2 bases respectively, with 13 bases between them. The CDR3 has 14 residues. In germline, CDR1 is MNHEY, CDR2 SVGAGI. The CDR3 sequence: CASSLQQGPYEQYF. The CDR3 coding sequence is TGTGCCAGCAGTCTCCAACAGGGTCCCTACGAGCAGTACTTC.

V usage is TRBV28 and J usage is TRBJ1-3; D unclear. V gave up 8 bases and J gave up 0 bases, with 8 bases separating them. The CDR3 has 13 residues. Germline V gene lookup returns CDR1 MDHEN and CDR2 SYDVKM. In DNA form, the CDR3 reads TGTGCCAGCTCGGTCCCCTCTGGAAACACCATATATTTT. Translated, it gives CASSVPSGNTIYF.

Turning to this clone: The junction departs from germline at one end; a sequencing error may be responsible. The rearrangement joins TRBV28 to TRBJ1-4, with D possibly TRBD1 on 6 matching bases. This CDR3 spans 12 amino acids. Germline V gene sequence: CDR1 MDHEN, CDR2 SYDVKM. CDR3 loop: CASLRDNGKLFF. CDR3 nucleotides: TGTGCCAGCCTCAGGGACAATGGAAAACTGTTTTTT.

The chain carries TRBV28 and TRBJ2-7; no reliable D call. Trimming shortened V by 5 bases and J by 7 bases, and 9 bases separated the two germline ends. The CDR3 sequence is 11 residues long. Germline V gene data show CDR1 as MDHEN and CDR2 as SYDVKM. CDR3 region: CASSTALEQYF. The CDR3 DNA reads TGTGCCAGCAGTACCGCTCTAGAGCAGTACTTC.

This clone was observed a handful of times. The chain joins TRBV28 to TRBJ2-2, with D uncertain. V was clipped by 7 bases and J by 4 bases, with 10 bases between them. The CDR3 length is 13 residues. Germline assignment: CDR1 MDHEN and CDR2 SYDVKM. The CDR3: CASNGRSTGELFF. As DNA, the CDR3 is TGTGCCAGCAACGGAAGGAGCACCGGGGAGCTGTTTTTT.

The V call is TRBV11-3, the J call TRBJ1-1; no firm D call. V gave up 5 bases and J gave up 4 bases, with 11 bases separating them. Germline values: CDR1 SGHNT, CDR2 YENEEA. This CDR3 is built from 13 residues. This CDR3 is CASSPSGSTEAFF. CDR3 in DNA: TGTGCCAGCAGCCCGAGCGGGAGCACTGAAGCTTTCTTT.

The V gene is TRBV14, the J gene TRBJ1-4, with 9 bases aligning to TRBD1. J gave up 8 bases and V 3 bases, and 4 bases lay outside the gene matches. This CDR3 has 14 residues. Per the germline V gene, CDR1 is SGHDN and CDR2 is FVKESK. This CDR3 reads CASSHTGGVEKLFF. CDR3 nucleotides: TGTGCCAGCAGCCACACAGGGGGCGTCGAAAAACTGTTTTTT.

The chain is built from TRBV28 and TRBJ2-6; a weak D match, TRBD2 (6 bases). The CDR3 is 19 residues long. From germline, CDR1 is MDHEN and CDR2 SYDVKM. The germline V and J ends were trimmed by 6 bases and 0 bases, with 21 bases remaining between them. The DNA of the CDR3 is TGTGCCAGCAGCTCCCAAGGCGGGGCAGATTCCTCTGGGGCCAACGTCCTGACTTTC. This sequence encodes CASSSQGGADSSGANVLTF. Supplemented by reference TRBV28 and TRBJ2-6, the full variable domain reads DVKVTQSSRYLVKRTGEKVFLECVQDMDHENMFWYRQDPGLGLRLIYFSYDVKMKEKGDIPEGYSVSREKKERFSLILESASTNQTSMYLCASSSQGGADSSGANVLTFGAGSRLTVL.

The V and J genes are TRBV15 and TRBJ1-4; 7 bases match TRBD1. The CDR3 consists of 15 residues. V lost 0 bases and J lost 13; bases outside the gene matches: 11. Germline V gene lookup returns CDR1 LNHNV and CDR2 YYDKDF (reference sequence). CDR3 in amino acids: CATSRDQGGSGSLFF. The CDR3 DNA sequence: TGTGCCACCAGCAGAGATCAGGGGGGCTCCGGGTCACTGTTTTTT.

This chain's CDR3 is CASSFTAQETQYF. CDR3 DNA sequence: TGCGCCAGCAGTTTCACAGCTCAAGAGACCCAGTACTTC. The V call is TRBV5-1, the J call TRBJ2-5; D call uncertain. Germline-derived CDR1 and CDR2 are SGHRS and YFSETQ. CDR3 length: 13 amino acids. Trimming stripped 5 bases from V and 2 bases from J, with 10 bases between.

The chain links TRBV25-1 to TRBJ2-1, with 8 bases matching TRBD1. V was pared by 4 bases and J by 2 bases, with 4 bases of the junction left unmatched. CDR1 and CDR2 (germline): MGHDK, SYGVNS. This CDR3 has 15 residues. The CDR3 is CASSAQGGPYNEQFF. CDR3 in DNA: TGTGCCAGCAGTGCACAGGGGGGCCCCTACAATGAGCAGTTCTTC.

This chain joins TRBV15 and TRBJ2-3; D unclear. Per germline, CDR1 LNHNV and CDR2 YYDKDF (reference sequence). Trimming shortened V by 1 base and J by 0 bases, and 11 bases separated the two germline ends. The length of the CDR3 is 16 residues. The CDR3 DNA sequence: TGTGCCACCAGCAGAGTGCTAAGCAGGAGCACAGATACGCAGTATTTT. Translating it yields CATSRVLSRSTDTQYF.

The chain links TRBV15 to TRBJ1-2; D not resolved. This CDR3 is built from 13 residues. Germline CDR1 LNHNV, CDR2 YYDKDF (reference sequence). V was trimmed by 0 bases and J by 8 bases, leaving 10 bases between them. CDR3 sequence (DNA): TGTGCCACCAGCAGAGAGAGAGGGAGCGGCTACACCTTC. This sequence encodes CATSRERGSGYTF.

The chain recombines TRBV5-1 with TRBJ2-5; D perhaps matches TRBD2 (6 bases). The CDR3 is 14 residues long. The V gene lost 3 bases and the J gene lost 2 bases, with 11 bases spanning the gap. CDR1 is SGHRS, CDR2 YFSETQ, per germline. CDR3 sequence reads: CASSSAGSQETQYF. The CDR3 nucleotides read TGCGCCAGCAGCTCAGCCGGGAGTCAAGAGACCCAGTACTTC.

V usage is TRBV5-8 and J usage is TRBJ1-1; D ambiguous. Germline V gene sequence: CDR1 SGHTS, CDR2 YDEGEE. V was shortened by 5 bases and J by 6 bases, with 17 bases between the two germline ends. This CDR3 comprises 14 residues. CDR3 nucleotide sequence: TGTGCCAGCAGTTTCCCGGAGTTTTTGGCTGAAGCTTTCTTT. Protein sequence: CASSFPEFLAEAFF.

The J gene is TRBJ1-1, the V gene TRBV20-1; D uncertain. The CDR3 covers 11 residues. Trimming took off 1 base at V and 3 bases at J, with 3 bases between the two ends. The germline V gene has CDR1 DFQATT and CDR2 SNEGSKA (reference sequence). The CDR3 nucleotides are TGCAGTGCTAGAGGGCACACTGAAGCTTTCTTT. This gives the protein CSARGHTEAFF.

V is TRBV19 and J is TRBJ1-2; 9 positions match TRBD1. The junction had 6 bases not matched to a gene; V was cut back by 3 bases and J by 10 bases. There are 13 residues in the CDR3. Germline V gene sequence: CDR1 LNHDA, CDR2 SQIVND (reference sequence). CDR3 sequence: CASSIGTGSYYTF. The CDR3 DNA reads TGTGCCAGTAGTATTGGGACAGGGAGCTACTACACCTTC.

The V and J genes are TRBV5-6 and TRBJ1-1; the match to TRBD1 covers 7 bases. The germline CDR1 and CDR2 sequences are SGHDT and YYEEEE. The V and J ends lost 5 bases and 5 bases, in that order; junction bases with no gene match: 18. This CDR3 comprises 17 residues. The CDR3 bases are TGTGCCAGCAGTTCTAGAGGTGACGTTGGCAGGGGGACTGAAGCTTTCTTT. Its translation is CASSSRGDVGRGTEAFF.

The chain recombines TRBV10-3 with TRBJ1-2, with TRBD1 matching 7 bases. This CDR3 spans 14 amino acids. Trimming at V came to 7 bases and at J to 7 bases, leaving 12 bases not matched to a gene. Germline-derived CDR1 and CDR2 are ENHRY and SYGVKD. The CDR3 is CAITDRQGEGGYTF. The DNA for the CDR3 is TGTGCCATCACCGACAGACAGGGTGAGGGTGGCTACACCTTC.